This T cell receptor (beta chain) came from a study of beta chain features in type 1 diabetes. Study-wide results and limits: For type 1 diabetes patients, VDJ junctions showed fewer insertions and more deletions. For patients and controls alike, PCR might favor shorter templates to the same degree.

This CDR3 contains 12 residues. Germline lookup yields CDR1 SGHAT and CDR2 FQNNGV. Deletions cut 4 bases from V and 5 bases from J, with 8 bases between. TCRB transcripts that were expressed got sequenced, as all of the isolated RNA had been reverse transcribed. Some clones are missing from TCRdb's copy, which holds only in-frame ones; the method was immunoSEQ multiplex PCR. The profile shows about 320,000 clones, around 15% of them singletons. In its sample, this clone was seen a few times. No antigen is known for it. The clonotype was recovered from a man aged 30 to 39 in good health. The specimen sequenced was central memory CD4+ T cells from blood. V is TRBV11-2 and J is TRBJ2-5; D call uncertain. This CDR3 reads CASSSQRETQYF. The CDR3 coding sequence is TGTGCCAGCAGCTCACAGAGGGAGACCCAGTACTTC.